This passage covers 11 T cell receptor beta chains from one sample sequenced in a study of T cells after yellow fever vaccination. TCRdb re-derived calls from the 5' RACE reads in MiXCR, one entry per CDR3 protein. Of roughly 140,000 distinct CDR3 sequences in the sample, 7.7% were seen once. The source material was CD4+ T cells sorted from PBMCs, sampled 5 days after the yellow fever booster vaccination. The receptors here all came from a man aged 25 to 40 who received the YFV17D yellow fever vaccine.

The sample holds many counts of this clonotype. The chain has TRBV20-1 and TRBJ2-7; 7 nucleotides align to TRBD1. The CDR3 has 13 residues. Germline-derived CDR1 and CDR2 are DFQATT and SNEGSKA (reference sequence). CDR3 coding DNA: TGCAGCTGGGCCAACAGGGGACCCTACGAGCAGTACTTC. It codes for CSWANRGPYEQYF.

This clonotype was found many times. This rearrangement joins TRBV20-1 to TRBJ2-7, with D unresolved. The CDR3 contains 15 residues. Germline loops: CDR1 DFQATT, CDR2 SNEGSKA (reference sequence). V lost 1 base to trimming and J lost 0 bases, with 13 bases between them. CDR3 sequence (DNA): TGCAGTGCTAGAGCCCCCGGCAGGCGCTCCTACGAGCAGTACTTC. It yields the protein CSARAPGRRSYEQYF.

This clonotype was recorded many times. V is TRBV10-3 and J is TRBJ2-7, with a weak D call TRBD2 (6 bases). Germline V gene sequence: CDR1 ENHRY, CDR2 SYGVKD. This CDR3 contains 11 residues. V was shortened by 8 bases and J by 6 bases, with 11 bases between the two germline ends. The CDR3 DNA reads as TGTGCCATCTGGGCGGGAAGCGAGCAGTACTTC. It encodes CAIWAGSEQYF.

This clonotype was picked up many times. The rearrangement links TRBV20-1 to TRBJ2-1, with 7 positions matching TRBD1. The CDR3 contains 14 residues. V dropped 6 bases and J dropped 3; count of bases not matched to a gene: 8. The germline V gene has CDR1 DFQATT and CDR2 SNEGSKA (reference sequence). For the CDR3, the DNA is TGCAGTGCGCGTCAGGGGGAAAGCTACAATGAGCAGTTCTTC. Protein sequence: CSARQGESYNEQFF.

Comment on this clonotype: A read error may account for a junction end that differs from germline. CDR3: CACSRLAGGVTSTDTQYF. In nucleotides, the CDR3 is TGTGCCTGCAGCCGACTAGCGGGAGGGGTAACTAGCACAGATACGCAGTATTTT. The gene calls are TRBV12-3 or TRBV12-4 and TRBJ2-3; 14 bases are a match to TRBD2. This CDR3 comprises 18 residues.

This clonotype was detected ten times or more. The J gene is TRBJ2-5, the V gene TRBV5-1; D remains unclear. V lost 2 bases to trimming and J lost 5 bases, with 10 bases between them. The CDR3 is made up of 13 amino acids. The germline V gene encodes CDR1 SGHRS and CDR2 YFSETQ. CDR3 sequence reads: CASSFLLRETQYF. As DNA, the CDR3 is TGCGCCAGCAGCTTCCTCCTCAGGGAGACCCAGTACTTC.

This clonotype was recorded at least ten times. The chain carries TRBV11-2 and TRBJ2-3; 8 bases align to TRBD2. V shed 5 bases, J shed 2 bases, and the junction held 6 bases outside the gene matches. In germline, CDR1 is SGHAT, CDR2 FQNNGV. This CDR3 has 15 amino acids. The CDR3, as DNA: TGTGCCAGCAGCCTAGCGGGCAGCCCCACAGATACGCAGTATTTT. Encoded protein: CASSLAGSPTDTQYF.

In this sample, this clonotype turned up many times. The CDR3 DNA reads as TGTGCCAGCAGCTCTAGGGGCAGGGCACAAGAGACCCAGTACTTC. Amino acids: CASSSRGRAQETQYF. The chain employs TRBV7-8 and TRBJ2-5; tentative D call: TRBD1 (5 bases). The CDR3 covers 15 residues. Deletions cut 4 bases from V and 2 bases from J, with 14 bases between. Germline V lookup: CDR1 SGHVS, CDR2 FQNEAQ.

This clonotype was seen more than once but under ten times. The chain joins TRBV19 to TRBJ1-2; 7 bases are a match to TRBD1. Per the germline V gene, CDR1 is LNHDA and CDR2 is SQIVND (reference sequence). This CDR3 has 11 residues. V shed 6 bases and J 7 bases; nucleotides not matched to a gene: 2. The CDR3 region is CASRQGSGYTF. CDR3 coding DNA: TGTGCCAGTAGACAGGGGTCTGGCTACACCTTC. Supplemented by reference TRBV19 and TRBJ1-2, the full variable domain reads DGGITQSPKYLFRKEGQNVTLSCEQNLNHDAMYWYRQDPGQGLRLIYYSQIVNDFQKGDIAEGYSVSREKKESFPLTVTSAQKNPTAFYLCASRQGSGYTFGSGTRLTVV.

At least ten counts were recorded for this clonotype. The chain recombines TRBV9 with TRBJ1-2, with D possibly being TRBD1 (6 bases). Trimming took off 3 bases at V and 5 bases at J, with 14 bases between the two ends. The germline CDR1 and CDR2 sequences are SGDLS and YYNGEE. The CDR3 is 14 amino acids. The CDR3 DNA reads TGTGCCAGCAGCGATGTTGGGGGCGGGTATGGCTACACCTTC. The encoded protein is CASSDVGGGYGYTF.

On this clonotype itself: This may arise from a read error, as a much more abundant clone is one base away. Here the CDR3 reads CSVTVLRQEETQYF. CDR3 DNA sequence: TGCAGCGTTACGGTCCTCCGCCAGGAAGAGACCCAGTACTTC. The rearrangement links TRBV29-1 to TRBJ2-5; D gene ambiguous. Germline V gene sequence: CDR1 SQVTM, CDR2 ANQGSEA. This CDR3 contains 14 residues. V lost 5 bases and J 3 bases, leaving 16 bases between the germline ends.